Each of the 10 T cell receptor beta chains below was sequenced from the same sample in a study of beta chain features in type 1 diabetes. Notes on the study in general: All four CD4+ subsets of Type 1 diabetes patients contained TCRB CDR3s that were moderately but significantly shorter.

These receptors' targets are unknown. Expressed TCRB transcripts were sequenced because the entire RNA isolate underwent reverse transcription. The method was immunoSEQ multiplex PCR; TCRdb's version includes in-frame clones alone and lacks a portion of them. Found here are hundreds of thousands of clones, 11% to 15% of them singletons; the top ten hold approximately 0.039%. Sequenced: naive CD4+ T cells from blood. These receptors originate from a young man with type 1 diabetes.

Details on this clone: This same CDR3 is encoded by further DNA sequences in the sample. The CDR3 DNA reads as TGTGCCAGCAGACCGGGGAACACTGAAGCTTTCTTT. Its protein is CASRPGNTEAFF. The chain carries TRBV6-6 and TRBJ1-1; D remains ambiguous. Per the germline V gene, CDR1 is MNHNY and CDR2 is SVGAGI (reference sequence). Between the trimmed V and J ends, which lost 6 bases and 1 base, there was a span of 6 bases. The CDR3 covers 12 residues.

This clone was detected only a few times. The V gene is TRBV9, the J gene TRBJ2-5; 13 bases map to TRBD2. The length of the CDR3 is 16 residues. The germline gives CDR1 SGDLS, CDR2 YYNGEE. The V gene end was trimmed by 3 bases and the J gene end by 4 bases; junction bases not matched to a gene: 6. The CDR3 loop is CASSGWTSGGRETQYF. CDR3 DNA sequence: TGTGCCAGCAGCGGATGGACTAGCGGGGGCCGAGAGACCCAGTACTTC.

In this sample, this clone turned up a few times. Written as DNA, the CDR3 is TGTGCCAGCAGCTCGGACAGGGTGGCTGAAGCTTTCTTT. This codes for CASSSDRVAEAFF. V is TRBV7-9 and J is TRBJ1-1; 8 bases are shared with TRBD1. Germline CDR1 SEHNR, CDR2 FQNEAQ (reference sequence). J lost 6 bases, V lost 4 bases, and 4 bases had no gene match. The CDR3 length is 13 residues.

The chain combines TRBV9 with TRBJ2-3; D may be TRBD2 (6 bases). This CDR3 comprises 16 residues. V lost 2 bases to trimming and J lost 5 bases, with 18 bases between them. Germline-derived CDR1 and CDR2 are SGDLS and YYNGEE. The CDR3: CASSVGTPVWGDTQYF. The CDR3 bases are TGTGCCAGCAGCGTCGGGACTCCGGTCTGGGGAGATACGCAGTATTTT.

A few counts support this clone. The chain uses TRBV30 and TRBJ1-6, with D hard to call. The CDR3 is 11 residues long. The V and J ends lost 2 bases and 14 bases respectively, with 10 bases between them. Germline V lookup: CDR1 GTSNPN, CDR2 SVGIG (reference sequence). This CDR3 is CAWSSGPTLHF. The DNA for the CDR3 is TGTGCCTGGAGTTCCGGGCCAACCCTCCACTTT.

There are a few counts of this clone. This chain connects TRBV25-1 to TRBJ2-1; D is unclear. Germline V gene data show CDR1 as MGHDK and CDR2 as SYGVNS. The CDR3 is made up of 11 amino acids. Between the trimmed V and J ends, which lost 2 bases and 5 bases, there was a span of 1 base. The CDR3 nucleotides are TGTGCCAGCAGTGAAAACAATGAGCAGTTCTTC. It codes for CASSENNEQFF. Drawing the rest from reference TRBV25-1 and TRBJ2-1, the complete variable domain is EADIYQTPRYLVIGTGKKITLECSQTMGHDKMYWYQQDPGMELHLIHYSYGVNSTEKGDLSSESTVSRIRTEHFPLTLESARPSHTSQYLCASSENNEQFFGPGTRLTVL.

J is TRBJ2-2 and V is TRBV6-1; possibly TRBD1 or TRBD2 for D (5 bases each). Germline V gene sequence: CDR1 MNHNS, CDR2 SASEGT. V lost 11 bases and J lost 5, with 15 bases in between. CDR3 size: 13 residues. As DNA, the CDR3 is TGTGCCGGGGGATTAAGCACTACCGGGGAGCTGTTTTTT. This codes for CAGGLSTTGELFF.

In DNA, the CDR3 is TGTGCCAGCAGCCCCGGGTTTATGGGCTACACCTTC. As protein: CASSPGFMGYTF. The genes are TRBV6-5 and TRBJ1-2; D is uncertain. This CDR3 has 12 residues. V gave up 6 bases and J gave up 8 bases, with 13 bases separating them. Germline CDR1 is MNHEY and CDR2 is SVGAGI.

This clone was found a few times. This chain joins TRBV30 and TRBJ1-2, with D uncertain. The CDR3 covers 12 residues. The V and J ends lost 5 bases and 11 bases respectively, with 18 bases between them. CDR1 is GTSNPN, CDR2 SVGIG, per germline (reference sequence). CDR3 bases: TGTGCCTGGGGTCCGGGATTCGGGGTTTACACCTTC. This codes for CAWGPGFGVYTF.

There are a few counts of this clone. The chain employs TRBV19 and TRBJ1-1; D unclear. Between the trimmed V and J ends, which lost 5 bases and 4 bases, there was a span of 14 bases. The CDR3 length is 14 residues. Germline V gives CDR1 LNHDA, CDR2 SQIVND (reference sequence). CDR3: CASSLMSEGTEAFF. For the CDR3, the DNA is TGTGCCAGTAGTCTAATGAGCGAGGGCACTGAAGCTTTCTTT.